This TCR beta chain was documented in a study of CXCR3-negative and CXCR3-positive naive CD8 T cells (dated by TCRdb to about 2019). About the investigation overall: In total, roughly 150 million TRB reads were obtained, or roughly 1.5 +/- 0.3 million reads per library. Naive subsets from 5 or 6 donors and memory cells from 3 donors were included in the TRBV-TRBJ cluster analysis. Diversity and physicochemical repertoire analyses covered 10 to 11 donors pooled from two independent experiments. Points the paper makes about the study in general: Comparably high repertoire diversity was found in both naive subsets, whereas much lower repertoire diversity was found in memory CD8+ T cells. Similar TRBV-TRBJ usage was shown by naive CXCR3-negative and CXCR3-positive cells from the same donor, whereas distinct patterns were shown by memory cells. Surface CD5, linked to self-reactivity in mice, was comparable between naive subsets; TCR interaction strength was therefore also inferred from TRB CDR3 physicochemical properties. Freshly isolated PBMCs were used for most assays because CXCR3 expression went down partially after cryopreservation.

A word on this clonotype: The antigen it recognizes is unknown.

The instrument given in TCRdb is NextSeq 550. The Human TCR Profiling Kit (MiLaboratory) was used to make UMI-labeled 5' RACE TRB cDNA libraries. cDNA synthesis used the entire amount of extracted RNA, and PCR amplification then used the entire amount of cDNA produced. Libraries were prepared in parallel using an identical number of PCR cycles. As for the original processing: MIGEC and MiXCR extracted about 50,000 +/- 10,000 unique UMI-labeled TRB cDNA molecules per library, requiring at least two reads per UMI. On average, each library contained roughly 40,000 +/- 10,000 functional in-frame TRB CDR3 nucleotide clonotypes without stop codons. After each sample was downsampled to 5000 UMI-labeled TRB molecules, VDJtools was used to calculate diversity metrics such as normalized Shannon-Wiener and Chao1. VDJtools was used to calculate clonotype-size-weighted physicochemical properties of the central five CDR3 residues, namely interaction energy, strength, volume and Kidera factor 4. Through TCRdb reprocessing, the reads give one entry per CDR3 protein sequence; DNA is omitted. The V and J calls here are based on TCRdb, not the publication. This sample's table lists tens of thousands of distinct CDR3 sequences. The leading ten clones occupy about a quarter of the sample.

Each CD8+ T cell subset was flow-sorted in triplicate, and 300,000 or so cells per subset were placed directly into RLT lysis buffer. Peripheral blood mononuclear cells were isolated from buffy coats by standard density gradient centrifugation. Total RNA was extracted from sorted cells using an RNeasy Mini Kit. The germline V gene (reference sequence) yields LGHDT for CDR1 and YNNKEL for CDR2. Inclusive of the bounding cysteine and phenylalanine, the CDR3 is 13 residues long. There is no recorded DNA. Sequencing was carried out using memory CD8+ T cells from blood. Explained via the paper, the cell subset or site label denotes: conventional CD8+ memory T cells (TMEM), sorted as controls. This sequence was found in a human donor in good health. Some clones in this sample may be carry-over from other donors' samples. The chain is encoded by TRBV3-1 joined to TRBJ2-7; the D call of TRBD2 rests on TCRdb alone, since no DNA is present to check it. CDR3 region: CASSEALDDEQYF.